This TCR beta chain was documented in a study of T and B cells in COVID-19 patients. V lost 4 bases and J 0 bases, leaving 9 bases between the germline ends. The CDR3 extends over 15 amino acids. CDR1 KGHSH and CDR2 LQKENI come from the germline V gene. Each TRB amplification used roughly 230-550 ng of genomic DNA from blood. This clonotype was observed once. This may come from a read error, since a much larger clone is one base off. Multiplex PCR with BIOMED2 TRB-A/B primer pools amplified TRB rearrangements. Each CDR3 protein gets one entry after TCRdb re-called the multiplex PCR reads with MiXCR. Of about 10,000 distinct CDR3 sequences listed, around 28% are singletons.

The origin of this receptor is a human donor who had recovered from COVID-19. Material for sequencing was blood. V gene TRBV18 combines with J gene TRBJ1-4; D is unclear. CDR3 amino acids: CASSRSLPTNEKLFF. Here the CDR3 DNA reads TGTGCCAGCTCACGTAGTCTGCCAACTAATGAAAAACTGTTTTTT.